This T cell receptor (beta chain) was identified in a study of cytomegalovirus exposure and HLA in healthy donors. Although they were nominally healthy when sampled, donors likely had unrecorded immune exposures. This CDR3 has 15 residues. CDR1 is LNHNV, CDR2 YYDKDF, per germline (reference sequence). With 4 bases removed from V and 1 base from J, the gap between germline ends came to 11 bases. Study outcomes and limitations: Prior analysis indicated that the majority of TCR beta V segments exhibited productivity approximately 87% or approximately 30% of the time. Excluded were some V segments that proved indistinguishable, including TRBV6-2 and TRBV6-3.

About this clone itself: Its antigen is undetermined.

PCR employed 60 Vbeta and 13 Jbeta primers. The protocol was immunoSEQ multiplex PCR, while the TCRdb copy is restricted to in-frame clones and leaves out a portion. The sample lists about 130,000 clones; 82% were seen once. The receptor was derived from a woman in her fifties or sixties in good health and CMV-seropositive. This sequence joins TRBV15 and TRBJ1-3; D not certain. Input material: PBMCs. CDR3 in amino acids: CATSKLTASGNTIYF. CDR3 DNA sequence: TGTGCCACCAGCAAACTTACAGCATCTGGAAACACCATATATTTT. The whole variable domain, remainder taken from reference TRBV15 and TRBJ1-3, is DAMVIQNPRYQVTQFGKPVTLSCSQTLNHNVMYWYQQKSSQAPKLLFHYYDKDFNNEADTPDNFQSRRPNTSFCFLDIRSPGLGDTAMYLCATSKLTASGNTIYFGEGSWLTVV.